These T cell receptor beta chains were read from a single sample in a study of blood T cell repertoires in COVID-19. Data came from immunoSEQ multiplex PCR; TCRdb stores just in-frame clones and leaves some out. The sample lists more than 250,000 clones, approximately 89% occurring once. The sample was peripheral blood. The receptors stem from a woman aged 25 to 45 with COVID-19, enrolled during active disease. The CDR3 runs from the conserved cysteine through the conserved F or W. The D gene is left open where the match is weak. Not every row has a clone size; where given, it reads once, few, many or a size class.

clone size	V gene	D gene	J gene	CDR3 DNA	CDR3 protein
-	TRBV3-1/TRBV3-2	TRBD1	TRBJ1-6	TGTGCCAGCAGCCAAGGACAGGGCAGTTCACCCCTCCACTTT	CASSQGQGSSPLHF
-	TRBV5-1	-	TRBJ1-2	TGCGCCAGCAGCTTGGAACAGGGCTCTAACTATGGCTACACCTTC	CASSLEQGSNYGYTF
-	TRBV29-1	TRBD1	TRBJ2-2	TGCAGCGTGCCCGGACAGGGAAGGGGGAAAGACACCGGGGAGCTGTTTTTT	CSVPGQGRGKDTGELFF
-	TRBV6-2/TRBV6-3	-	TRBJ1-5	TGTGCCAGCAGTCTCACCAGGATATTAGGCAATCAGCCCCAGCATTTT	CASSLTRILGNQPQHF
-	TRBV11-3	TRBD1	TRBJ1-1	TGTGCCAGCAGCCCAACGACAGGGCCCATGAACACTGAAGCTTTCTTT	CASSPTTGPMNTEAFF
-	TRBV5-8	-	TRBJ2-7	TGTGCCAGCAGCGTCCGGGACTCCTACGAGCAGTACTTC	CASSVRDSYEQYF
-	TRBV5-1	TRBD1	TRBJ2-7	TGCGCCAGCAGCTTAGGGGGCCGGGAGCAGTACTTC	CASSLGGREQYF
-	TRBV4-3	-	TRBJ1-1	TGCGCCAGCAGCCAAGGCGGGGTGAACACTGAAGCTTTCTTT	CASSQGGVNTEAFF
-	TRBV5-1	-	TRBJ1-2	TGCGCCAGCAGCCCGGACAGAACTTATGGCTACACCTTC	CASSPDRTYGYTF
-	TRBV10-3	TRBD2	TRBJ2-3	TGTGCCATCAGTGAGTCCAGCGGGGGGGCCACAGATACGCAGTATTTT	CAISESSGGATDTQYF
-	TRBV27	-	TRBJ1-3	TGTGCCAGCAGTTCGCTAGCCTCTGGAAACACCATATATTTT	CASSSLASGNTIYF
-	TRBV12-3/TRBV12-4	TRBD1	TRBJ1-2	TGTGCCAGCCAACAGGGGGCGTATGGCTACACCTTC	CASQQGAYGYTF
-	TRBV27	-	TRBJ1-5	TGTGCCAGCAGTCCTTCGGTCGGTCAGCCCCAGCATTTT	CASSPSVGQPQHF
many	TRBV15	TRBD1	TRBJ1-2	TGTGCCACCAGCAGGCCCAGGGGGGACTATGGCTACACCTTC	CATSRPRGDYGYTF
-	TRBV5-4	-	TRBJ2-1	TGTGCCAGCAGCTTCGGGGTTGGCGAGCAGTTCTTC	CASSFGVGEQFF
-	TRBV2	TRBD2	TRBJ2-5	TGTGCCAGCAGTTCAGGGACTAGCGGGGGGGTCCAAGAGACCCAGTACTTC	CASSSGTSGGVQETQYF
-	TRBV6-5	-	TRBJ1-3	TGTGCCAGCAGCCAGGACTTAGGCTCTGGAAACACCATATATTTT	CASSQDLGSGNTIYF
-	TRBV19	TRBD2	TRBJ2-1	TGTGCCAGTAGAATGGGACTAGCGGGGGTGAACAATGAGCAGTTCTTC	CASRMGLAGVNNEQFF
once	TRBV3-1/TRBV3-2	-	TRBJ2-5	TGTGCCAGCAGCCAAGAATCGCCTAGCGACCAAGAGACCCAGTACTTC	CASSQESPSDQETQYF
-	TRBV6-4	TRBD1	TRBJ2-1	TGTGCCAGCAGTGACGGAGGGACAGGGGGCATCCGGGAGCAGTTCTTC	CASSDGGTGGIREQFF
-	TRBV30	-	TRBJ1-5	TGTGCCTGGCAGACGTACAGGTATAGCAATCAGCCCCAGCATTTT	CAWQTYRYSNQPQHF
-	TRBV6-6	-	TRBJ2-5	TGTGCCAGCAGTTTAAATAGAGAAGAGACCCAGTACTTC	CASSLNREETQYF
-	TRBV19	TRBD1	TRBJ1-4	TGTGCCAGTAGGCTGGGACAGTGGAATGAAAAACTGTTTTTT	CASRLGQWNEKLFF
-	TRBV2	-	TRBJ2-3	TGTGCCAGCAGTGATGGACGGGGGGCCACAGATACGCAGTATTTT	CASSDGRGATDTQYF
-	TRBV11-2	-	TRBJ1-3	TGTGCCAGCAGCTTAGTCCCATCGGGGAGCTCTGGAAACACCATATATTTT	CASSLVPSGSSGNTIYF
-	TRBV3-1/TRBV3-2	-	TRBJ1-2	TGTGCCAGCAGCCAAAGAGCGAGGTCCGCCGGTGGCTACACCTTC	CASSQRARSAGGYTF
-	TRBV2	-	TRBJ1-6	TGTGCCAGCACCGGACAGCATAGCAATTCACCCCTCCACTTT	CASTGQHSNSPLHF
-	TRBV5-1	-	TRBJ2-3	TGCGCCAGCGCATCAGGAGATACGCAGTATTTT	CASASGDTQYF
-	TRBV30	TRBD1	TRBJ1-2	TGTGCCTGGAGTCCGCAAGGGACAGGTCACACCTTC	CAWSPQGTGHTF
-	TRBV7-2	-	TRBJ2-1	TGTGCCAGCAGCTTATATGCGGATACTGAGCAGTTCTTC	CASSLYADTEQFF
few	TRBV19	-	TRBJ1-4	TGTGCCAGTAGTTGGAGGCACGAGAAGACAGAAAAACTGTTTTTT	CASSWRHEKTEKLFF
-	TRBV6-6	-	TRBJ1-2	TGTGCCAGCACCCGGGGGACCAGCTATGGCTACACCTTC	CASTRGTSYGYTF
-	TRBV5-8	TRBD1	TRBJ2-1	TGTGCCAGGGACAGGGGGGATCCCAATGAGCAGTTCTTC	CARDRGDPNEQFF
-	TRBV3-1/TRBV3-2	-	TRBJ1-6	TGTGCCAGCAGCCAAGATCGTCTGGCTGCCCTCCACTTT	CASSQDRLAALHF
-	TRBV7-8	TRBD1	TRBJ1-2	TGTGCCAGCAGCTCCCTCAGGGGGTCCTATGGCTACACCTTC	CASSSLRGSYGYTF
-	TRBV6-1	-	TRBJ1-1	TGTGCCAGCAGTGAAGCAGGGGTGAACACTGAAGCTTTCTTT	CASSEAGVNTEAFF
-	TRBV30	TRBD1	TRBJ1-2	TGTGCCTGGAGTACCGAGGGACAGGGGGTTCACTATGGCTACACCTTC	CAWSTEGQGVHYGYTF
once	TRBV19	-	TRBJ2-6	TGTGCCAGTAGTTCGACGACGACAGGAGGGGCCAACGTCCTGACTTTC	CASSSTTTGGANVLTF
-	TRBV19	TRBD1	TRBJ2-2	TGTGCCAGTAGTATTCGACAGGGGAACACCGGGGAGCTGTTTTTT	CASSIRQGNTGELFF
-	TRBV24-1	-	TRBJ2-5	TGTGCCATAGGCAGGGGAGGGCAAGAGACCCAGTACTTC	CAIGRGGQETQYF
-	TRBV28	-	TRBJ1-5	TGTGCCAGCAGCCGTCGGGGGTCCCAGCATTTT	CASSRRGSQHF
once	TRBV5-8	-	TRBJ2-7	TGTGCCAGCAGCTGGTTTCGAGGCGGTGATCGGGACGAGCAGTACTTC	CASSWFRGGDRDEQYF
-	TRBV15	TRBD1	TRBJ1-1	TGTGCCACCAGCAGAAAGGACAGGGGGCTCATGAACACTGAAGCTTTCTTT	CATSRKDRGLMNTEAFF
-	TRBV4-1	TRBD1	TRBJ1-1	TGCGCCAGCAGCCCAGACCCAGGGGGGACTGAAGCTTTCTTT	CASSPDPGGTEAFF